These 19 T cell receptor beta chains were all obtained from the same sample, sequenced in a study of blood T cells in healthy people across ages. Together with a sample-barcoded 5' primer, a J-beta primer mix was included in a second PCR lasting roughly 6 to 12 cycles. Using its own MiXCR run on the 5' RACE reads, TCRdb lists one record per CDR3 protein. The profile covers roughly 680,000 distinct CDR3 sequences, with 21% appearing a single time and around 3.4% taken by the ten largest. The sample consisted of blood. The receptors derive from a man in his 70s in good health.

This clonotype was seen at least ten times. The J gene is TRBJ2-5, the V gene TRBV4-1; 13 bases map to TRBD2. The CDR3 loop spans 16 amino acids. The germline V gene has CDR1 MGHRA and CDR2 YSYEKL. V shed 6 bases, J shed 2 bases, and the junction held 6 bases outside the gene matches. The DNA for the CDR3 is TGCGCCAGCAGTCTCGGACTAGCGGGAGATCAAGAGACCCAGTACTTC. Its translation is CASSLGLAGDQETQYF.

This clonotype was recorded a few times. The V and J genes are TRBV24-1 and TRBJ2-3, with 8 nucleotides matching TRBD1. V was clipped by 4 bases and J by 0 bases; unmatched bases: 8. Germline V lookup: CDR1 KGHDR, CDR2 SFDVKD. CDR3 length: 17 amino acids. CDR3: CATSDAGTGRSTDTQYF. The CDR3 coding sequence is TGTGCCACCAGTGACGCCGGGACAGGAAGGAGCACAGATACGCAGTATTTT.

The sample holds a few counts of this clonotype. This sequence joins TRBV20-1 and TRBJ2-1; no clear D. The ends were cut back, 3 bases at V and 6 bases at J, with 24 bases in the middle. Looked up from germline, CDR1 is DFQATT and CDR2 is SNEGSKA (reference sequence). The CDR3 extends over 17 amino acids. In nucleotides, the CDR3 is TGCAGTGCTAGTGGGCCAACACTTGATTCCCCCCGCAATGAGCAGTTCTTC. It is translated as CSASGPTLDSPRNEQFF.

In its sample, this clonotype was seen a few times. J is TRBJ2-7 and V is TRBV6-2 or TRBV6-3, with a tentative D call TRBD1 (7 bases). V was shortened by 5 bases and J by 3 bases, with 11 bases between the two germline ends. CDR1 and CDR2 from the germline V gene are MNHEY and SVGEGT. The CDR3 spans 13 residues. This CDR3 reads CASSQGGVYEQYF. The CDR3 DNA reads as TGTGCCAGCAGTCAGGGGGGCGTCTACGAGCAGTACTTC.

The CDR3 nucleotides read TGTGCCAGCAGTGGTAGACAGGGAAGCTATGGCTACACCTTC. This encodes CASSGRQGSYGYTF. V is TRBV7-2 and J is TRBJ1-2, with 7 bases matching TRBD1. Germline V gene sequence: CDR1 SGHTA, CDR2 FQGNSA. There are 14 residues in the CDR3. V lost 6 bases and J lost 4; bases outside the gene matches: 8.

As for this clonotype: At one end the junction does not follow the germline gene, possibly because of a read error. The chain is built from TRBV6-1 and TRBJ2-7; D is undetermined. Germline loops: CDR1 MNHNS, CDR2 SASEGT. This CDR3 spans 13 amino acids. The CDR3 region is CASSGFRPYERYF. CDR3 DNA sequence: TGTGCCAGCAGTGGATTTAGGCCCTACGAGCGGTACTTC.

The V gene is TRBV11-2, the J gene TRBJ2-7, with D perhaps TRBD2 (8 bases). From germline, CDR1 is SGHAT and CDR2 FQNNGV. There are 16 residues in the CDR3. V was pared by 3 bases and J by 3 bases, with 18 bases between. This chain's CDR3 is CASSFGGGTDYYEQYF. CDR3 nucleotide sequence: TGTGCCAGCAGCTTCGGGGGGGGGACAGATTACTACGAGCAGTACTTC.

The chain combines TRBV2 with TRBJ2-5; 13 bases line up with TRBD2. The end of the DNA fits TRBJ2-7 better, so the J call may be wrong. Germline CDR1 is SNHLY and CDR2 is FYNNEI. The CDR3 totals 15 residues. CDR3 coding DNA: TGTGCCAGCAGACCCAGACTAGCGGGGGGCTACGAGCAGTACTTC. Translated, it gives CASRPRLAGGYEQYF.

The J gene is TRBJ2-3, the V gene TRBV6-1, with 12 positions matching TRBD2. The germline gives CDR1 MNHNS, CDR2 SASEGT. The CDR3 is made up of 18 amino acids. V was clipped by 3 bases and J by 0 bases; unmatched bases: 7. The CDR3 DNA follows: TGTGCCAGCAGTGAGACTAGCGGGAGTGGAACTAGCACAGATACGCAGTATTTT. It encodes CASSETSGSGTSTDTQYF.

This clonotype was counted a few times. The conserved phenylalanine or tryptophan is not found at the CDR3 terminus, so this likely reflects a read error. The chain is built from TRBV12-3 or TRBV12-4 and TRBJ1-2, with TRBD1 as a possible D gene (6 bases). Trimming shortened V by 7 bases and J by 8 bases, and 20 bases separated the two germline ends. This CDR3 is 14 amino acids long. The CDR3 reads CASTPGRGQGGYTL. CDR3 in DNA: TGTGCCAGCACTCCAGGCAGGGGACAAGGAGGCTACACCCTC.

The chain is built from TRBV27 and TRBJ2-3; 9 bases are a match to TRBD1. This CDR3 is built from 15 residues. After removal of 3 bases from V and 2 bases from J, the junction contained 3 bases not matched to a gene. The V gene's germline CDR1 is MNHEY and CDR2 SMNVEV (reference sequence). The CDR3 DNA sequence: TGTGCCAGCAGTTTTAACAGGGGGCCCACAGATACGCAGTATTTT. Protein: CASSFNRGPTDTQYF.

This clonotype was counted at least ten times. J is TRBJ2-5 and V is TRBV7-2, with D maybe TRBD1 (5 bases). Trimming removed 5 bases from V and 3 bases from J, with 16 bases in between. The CDR3 loop spans 15 amino acids. Germline V CDR1 and CDR2: SGHTA, FQGNSA. CDR3 region: CASSLRGRREETQYF. The CDR3 bases are TGTGCCAGCAGCCTAAGGGGCCGTAGGGAAGAGACCCAGTACTTC. Drawing the rest from reference TRBV7-2 and TRBJ2-5, the complete variable domain is GAGVSQSPSNKVTEKGKDVELRCDPISGHTALYWYRQSLGQGLEFLIYFQGNSAPDKSGLPSDRFSAERTGGSVSTLTIQRTQQEDSAVYLCASSLRGRREETQYFGPGTRLLVL.

The chain is built from TRBV11-2 and TRBJ2-1, with TRBD2 identical over 7 bases. Germline loops: CDR1 SGHAT, CDR2 FQNNGV. This CDR3 has 13 amino acids. With V trimmed by 5 bases and J by 2 bases, 0 bases remained unmatched. Written as DNA, the CDR3 is TGTGCCAGCAGCCGGGAGGCCTACAATGAGCAGTTCTTC. Residues: CASSREAYNEQFF.

This clonotype was recorded a few times. V gene TRBV7-2 combines with J gene TRBJ1-5, with TRBD1 matching 11 bases. In germline, CDR1 is SGHTA, CDR2 FQGNSA. The CDR3 extends over 15 amino acids. The V segment lost 5 bases and the J segment 9 bases; nucleotides outside the gene matches: 9. CDR3 in amino acids: CASSVGQGAFRPQHF. In DNA, the CDR3 is TGTGCCAGCAGCGTCGGACAGGGGGCATTTCGGCCCCAGCATTTT.

This clonotype was observed a few times. An end of the junction does not agree with germline; a read error may underlie this. The rearrangement joins TRBV27 to TRBJ2-6; D tentatively reads TRBD1 or TRBD2 (5 bases each). The CDR3 runs to 16 residues. Germline CDR1 is MNHEY and CDR2 is SMNVEV (reference sequence). As DNA, the CDR3 is TGTGCCAGCAGGGATGGTCCTAGCTCTGGGGCCAACGTCCCGACTTTC. It encodes CASRDGPSSGANVPTF.

The rearrangement joins TRBV12-3 or TRBV12-4 to TRBJ2-5; the D is unclear. TRBJ2-1 matches the DNA end more closely, so the J call is doubtful. The CDR3 has 13 amino acids. DNA for the CDR3: TGTGCCAGCAGTCCCAGGCGACGGAATGAGCAGTTCTTC. It specifies CASSPRRRNEQFF.

Regarding this clonotype: This may arise from a read error, as a much more abundant clone is one base away. This rearrangement joins TRBV20-1 to TRBJ2-1, with 14 bases that match TRBD2. With the DNA end fitting TRBJ2-7 better, the J assignment may be wrong. The CDR3 is 17 amino acids. Germline values: CDR1 DFQATT, CDR2 SNEGSKA (reference sequence). The CDR3 protein is CSARPLMGTSGSYEQYF. The CDR3 coding sequence is TGCAGTGCTAGACCTTTGATGGGGACTAGCGGGAGCTACGAGCAGTACTTC.

This clonotype has a handful of counts. This chain joins TRBV20-1 and TRBJ2-7; 9 nucleotides line up with TRBD2. Germline-derived CDR1 and CDR2 are DFQATT and SNEGSKA (reference sequence). Unmatched junction bases numbered 11, after V lost 6 bases and J lost 2 bases. This CDR3 spans 15 amino acids. The CDR3 DNA sequence: TGCAGTGCCCTAAGGTCGGTAGCGGGGGCCTACGAGCAGTACTTC. Translated: CSALRSVAGAYEQYF.

This clonotype was observed a single time. The chain carries TRBV13 and TRBJ2-7; 8 bases fit TRBD2. V shed 2 bases, J shed 6 bases, and the junction held 9 bases outside the gene matches. CDR1 is PRHDT, CDR2 FYEKMQ, per germline (reference sequence). The CDR3 is 15 amino acids. CDR3: CASSLWSGRALEQYF. The DNA of the CDR3 is TGTGCCAGCAGCTTATGGTCCGGGAGGGCGCTCGAGCAGTACTTC.